This TCR beta chain was sequenced for a study of T cells after yellow fever vaccination (dated by TCRdb to about 2019). With regard to the full study: The SMART-Seq v4 Ultra Low Input RNA kit was used to prepare libraries from fractions with low cell numbers. Bulk PBMC replicates and cell subsets were isolated from blood drawn at multiple timepoints before and after both primary and secondary immunization. To track T-cell clones before and after primary and booster YFV17D yellow fever vaccination, bulk TCR alpha and beta repertoires were sequenced longitudinally. Two healthy male donors made up the cohort, one aged 18 to 30 years and the other aged 30 to 40 years. Study-wide conclusions, independent of this receptor: The secondary T-cell response was found to be weaker but faster than the primary response, with a peak reached on day 5 rather than on day 15. Most clones expanded after primary vaccination were re-detected after the booster (96% of CD4 and around 88% of CD8), suggesting broad memory maintenance. FACS-sorted repertoires could contain abundant contaminating clonotypes from the bulk population, so computational filtering was required. A small share of clonotypes occurred in both CD4 and CD8 compartments, likely arising from convergent recombination. Only two donors were included in the study, so the extent to which the findings can be generalized is limited.

The sample was run on an Illumina NovaSeq 6000. TCR cDNA was made using 5'RACE template switching, a step that added a universal primer site and unique molecular identifiers. Priming of cDNA synthesis was performed from both the TCR alpha and TCR beta constant segments. Library amplification involved two PCR steps, and the second step added sample barcodes and sequencing adapters. Sequencing of the libraries was done on either Illumina HiSeq 2500 (2x100 bp) or NovaSeq (2x150 bp). In the source study's methods: Reads were demultiplexed and collapsed into UMI consensus sequences with MIGEC, and V(D)J alignment was performed with MiXCR. Vaccine-responding clonotypes were defined with edgeR using replicate PBMC samples, requiring FDR below 0.01 and a log2 fold change above 5 up to day 15. Each bulk clonotype received a CD4 or CD8 identity based on whether the sequenced CD4 or CD8 repertoire contained that clonotype at higher abundance. Through fastp at Q25 and MiXCR, TCRdb rebuilt clones from the public reads, retaining in-frame beta chains. Under each unique CDR3 protein, matching rows form one entry showing the most common genes and DNA. None of the V and J calls come from the authors' own analysis; TCRdb made them. The sample table shows some 150,000 distinct CDR3 sequences, and approximately 11% are seen once. 36% of the sample comes from the top ten.

For this clonotype: Its antigen is still unknown. Base quality data are lacking; no much larger clone is found one base away.

The treatment or condition label on this specimen signifies: live attenuated yellow fever vaccine strain. A standard Ficoll-Paque protocol was used to isolate PBMCs from peripheral blood. CD4 and CD8 T-cell fractions were isolated with Dynabeads CD4 and CD8 positive selection kits. RNA was extracted with TriZol from bulk PBMCs, CD4 and CD8 fractions, and dextramer-positive and dextramer-negative fractions. In the germline V gene (reference sequence), CDR1 corresponds to DFQATT and CDR2 to SNEGSKA. V is shortened by 3 bases, J by 5 bases, and the region joining them spans 4 bases. The CDR3 runs 10 residues from the cysteine to the phenylalanine. The only DNA kept is the CDR3, 30 bases in frame from the first base.

Recombination linked TRBV20-1 to TRBJ2-5; no D gene is confidently identified. Sequencing used CD8+ T cells sorted from PBMCs, obtained 15 days after the yellow fever booster vaccination. The TCR originated in a man younger than 35 who received the YFV17D yellow fever vaccine. Here the CDR3 is given as CSARVETQYF. In nucleotides, the sequence is TGCAGTGCTAGGGTCGAGACCCAGTACTTC.